The 14 T cell receptor beta chains given below trace back to one sample, sequenced in a study of cytomegalovirus exposure and HLA in healthy donors. The PCR employed 60 Vbeta primers together with 13 Jbeta primers. Measured with immunoSEQ multiplex PCR; TCRdb has only the in-frame clones, and not every one. The repertoire holds approximately 100,000 clones, with roughly three fifths as singletons. The sample consisted of PBMCs. These receptors came from a young man in good health and CMV-seropositive.

CDR3 in amino acids: CASSPGQLYSPLHF. Here the CDR3 DNA reads TGTGCCAGCAGCCCCGGACAGCTCTATTCACCCCTCCACTTT. V is TRBV9 and J is TRBJ1-6; tentatively, D is TRBD1 (6 bases). Trimming removed 4 bases from V and 8 bases from J, with 13 bases in between. The CDR3 has 14 residues. Germline V CDR1 and CDR2: SGDLS, YYNGEE.

The gene calls are TRBV5-1 and TRBJ2-5, with D perhaps matching TRBD2 (6 bases). The last part of the DNA fits TRBJ2-7 better; the J call may be wrong. Germline V CDR1 and CDR2: SGHRS, YFSETQ. The CDR3 length is 15 residues. This chain's CDR3 is CASSLVGGQSYEQYF. CDR3 nucleotide sequence: TGCGCCAGCAGCTTGGTCGGGGGTCAGTCCTACGAGCAGTACTTC.

The V call is TRBV9, the J call TRBJ1-2; 8 nucleotides match TRBD1. Germline lookup yields CDR1 SGDLS and CDR2 YYNGEE. The CDR3 spans 13 residues. Losses at the gene ends were 3 bases for V and 8 bases for J; bases not matched to a gene: 6. The CDR3 is CASSGGQGLGYTF. Here the CDR3 DNA reads TGTGCCAGCAGCGGTGGACAGGGTTTAGGCTACACCTTC. The entire variable domain, with the rest obtained from reference TRBV9 and TRBJ1-2, is as follows: DSGVTQTPKHLITATGQRVTLRCSPRSGDLSVYWYQQSLDQGLQFLIQYYNGEERAKGNILERFSAQQFPDLHSELNLSSLELGDSALYFCASSGGQGLGYTFGSGTRLTVV.

The chain has TRBV6-1 and TRBJ1-5; D is undetermined. Trimming removed 5 bases at V and 6 bases at J, with 5 bases between. The CDR3 has 11 residues. CDR1 and CDR2 from the germline V gene are MNHNS and SASEGT. For the CDR3, the DNA is TGTGCCAGCAGTCTGAGTCAGCCCCAGCATTTT. Translating gives CASSLSQPQHF.

This chain links TRBV2 with TRBJ1-6; 7 bases map to TRBD1. Germline V gene lookup returns CDR1 SNHLY and CDR2 FYNNEI. The CDR3 runs to 15 residues. V shed 8 bases, J shed 10 bases, and the junction held 14 bases outside the gene matches. In nucleotides, the CDR3 is TGTGCCAGCGAGGGGGCCGTGGGCCGGGGGTCACCCCTCCACTTT. Translating it yields CASEGAVGRGSPLHF.

V gene TRBV20-1 combines with J gene TRBJ2-2; D perhaps matches TRBD2 (5 bases). Germline V gives CDR1 DFQATT, CDR2 SNEGSKA (reference sequence). CDR3 length: 10 amino acids. Deletions cut 6 bases from V and 10 bases from J, with 9 bases between. CDR3 protein: CSAFGEELFF. CDR3 coding DNA: TGCAGTGCGTTCGGGGAGGAGCTGTTTTTT.

The chain joins TRBV6-1 to TRBJ2-3; D possibly corresponds to TRBD2 (7 bases). V lost 3 bases, J lost 2 bases, and 15 bases lay in between. This CDR3 spans 16 amino acids. Germline V gene lookup returns CDR1 MNHNS and CDR2 SASEGT. CDR3 region: CASSEGRGASTDTQYF. CDR3 DNA sequence: TGTGCCAGCAGTGAGGGCCGGGGGGCCTCCACAGATACGCAGTATTTT.

The rearrangement links TRBV7-2 to TRBJ1-3; a possible D gene is TRBD1 (6 bases). The ends were cut back, 2 bases at V and 4 bases at J, with 12 bases in the middle. Germline values: CDR1 SGHTA, CDR2 FQGNSA. There are 15 residues in the CDR3. The DNA for the CDR3 is TGTGCCAGCAGCTTATTGGCAGGGGTGGGAAACACCATATATTTT. This translates into CASSLLAGVGNTIYF.

This clone has a handful of counts. The V and J genes are TRBV2 and TRBJ2-6; maybe TRBD2 (6 bases). The CDR3 has 18 amino acids. V was clipped by 6 bases and J by 0 bases, with 18 bases between them. Germline V gene lookup returns CDR1 SNHLY and CDR2 FYNNEI. In nucleotides, the CDR3 is TGTGCCAGCAGGGGGGACTCCATGGGGTACTCTGGGGCCAACGTCCTGACTTTC. It codes for CASRGDSMGYSGANVLTF.

The V gene is TRBV19, the J gene TRBJ1-3; 7 bases fit TRBD1. CDR1 is LNHDA and CDR2 is SQIVND in the germline V gene (reference sequence). The CDR3 has 19 amino acids. V dropped 2 bases and J dropped 0; count of bases not matched to a gene: 13. The CDR3 region has the DNA TGTGCCAGTAGTATATTTGTAAGAGGGGGGACAGTCTCTGGAAACACCATATATTTT. As protein: CASSIFVRGGTVSGNTIYF.

This chain connects TRBV7-2 to TRBJ2-7; TRBD1 aligns across 8 bases. CDR1 is SGHTA, CDR2 FQGNSA, per germline. The V segment lost 1 base and the J segment 1 base; nucleotides outside the gene matches: 3. The CDR3 is 15 amino acids. CDR3 amino acids: CASSLGRDRSYEQYF. The CDR3 DNA sequence: TGTGCCAGCAGCTTAGGCCGGGACAGGTCCTACGAGCAGTACTTC. The variable domain in full, with the rest retrieved from reference TRBV7-2 and TRBJ2-7, is GAGVSQSPSNKVTEKGKDVELRCDPISGHTALYWYRQSLGQGLEFLIYFQGNSAPDKSGLPSDRFSAERTGGSVSTLTIQRTQQEDSAVYLCASSLGRDRSYEQYFGPGTRLTVT.

The chain couples TRBV5-1 to TRBJ1-1; D not resolved. Germline values: CDR1 SGHRS, CDR2 YFSETQ. The CDR3 contains 13 residues. Between the trimmed V and J ends, which lost 4 bases and 7 bases, there was a span of 14 bases. The CDR3, as DNA: TGCGCCAGCAGCCCTACGGCGAGGTTTGAAGCTTTCTTT. It translates to CASSPTARFEAFF. The full variable domain, in which reference TRBV5-1 and TRBJ1-1 provide the parts outside the CDR3, is KAGVTQTPRYLIKTRGQQVTLSCSPISGHRSVSWYQQTPGQGLQFLFEYFSETQRNKGNFPGRFSGRQFSNSRSEMNVSTLELGDSALYLCASSPTARFEAFFGQGTRLTVV.

The V and J genes are TRBV7-2 and TRBJ2-5; TRBD1 might be the D (6 bases). This CDR3 comprises 13 residues. CDR1 SGHTA and CDR2 FQGNSA come from the germline V gene. The V end was cut by 3 bases, the J end by 2 bases, with 7 bases between. CDR3 DNA: TGTGCCAGCAGCTTTGGACAGCAAGAGACCCAGTACTTC. Residues: CASSFGQQETQYF.

This rearrangement joins TRBV28 to TRBJ2-3, with 7 bases identical to TRBD1. From germline, CDR1 is MDHEN and CDR2 SYDVKM. V was pared by 4 bases and J by 1 base, with 8 bases of the junction left unmatched. The CDR3 extends over 16 amino acids. This CDR3 reads CASSSHRGKGTDTQYF. CDR3 coding DNA: TGTGCCAGCAGTTCCCACAGGGGTAAGGGCACAGATACGCAGTATTTT.